This entry is about one TCR beta chain. RNA transcripts provided the source from which TCR beta CDR3 regions were amplified. The HTBI primer set served for first-round RT-PCR of the TCR CDR3. TCRdb independently ran MiXCR on the multiplex PCR reads; one entry per CDR3 protein. The data hold 650,000 to 850,000 distinct CDR3 sequences, with around 20% observed a single time. V lost 6 bases and J lost 9, with 8 bases in between. The germline V gene encodes CDR1 SNHLY and CDR2 FYNNEI. The CDR3 runs 11 residues. This sample was included in a study of T cells in Graves' hyperthyroidism and ophthalmopathy. The TCR originated in a woman aged 45-65 years with Graves' hyperthyroidism that later progressed to Graves' ophthalmopathy. J is TRBJ2-2 and V is TRBV2, with D possibly being TRBD1 (5 bases). The specimen sequenced was blood. CDR3 nucleotide sequence: TGTGCCAGCAGGGACAAGCGGGAGCTGTTTTTT. Protein: CASRDKRELFF.